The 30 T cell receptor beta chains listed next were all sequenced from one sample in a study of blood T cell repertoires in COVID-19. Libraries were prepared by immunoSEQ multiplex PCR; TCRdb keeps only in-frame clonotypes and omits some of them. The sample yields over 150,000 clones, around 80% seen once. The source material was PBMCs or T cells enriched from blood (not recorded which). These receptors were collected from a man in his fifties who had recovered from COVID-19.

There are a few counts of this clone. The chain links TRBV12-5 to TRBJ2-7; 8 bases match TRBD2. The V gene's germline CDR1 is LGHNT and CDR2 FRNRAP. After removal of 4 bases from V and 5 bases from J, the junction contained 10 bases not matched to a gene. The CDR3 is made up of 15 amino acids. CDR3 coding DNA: TGTGCTAGTGGTTCCCCAGGGCTAGCGGGCAACGAGCAGTACTTC. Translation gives CASGSPGLAGNEQYF.

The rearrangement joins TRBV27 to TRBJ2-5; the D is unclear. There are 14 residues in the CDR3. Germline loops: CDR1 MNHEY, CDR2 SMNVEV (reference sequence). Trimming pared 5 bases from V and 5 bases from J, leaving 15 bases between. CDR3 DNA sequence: TGTGCCAGCAGTACCCGCAGCCCCGGGGAGACCCAGTACTTC. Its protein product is CASSTRSPGETQYF.

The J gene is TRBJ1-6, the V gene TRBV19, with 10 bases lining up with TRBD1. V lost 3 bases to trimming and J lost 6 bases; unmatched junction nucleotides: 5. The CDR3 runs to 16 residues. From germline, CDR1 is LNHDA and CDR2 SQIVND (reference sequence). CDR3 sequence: CASSIVTGGFNSPLHF. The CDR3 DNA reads TGTGCCAGTAGTATTGTGACAGGGGGCTTTAATTCACCCCTCCACTTT.

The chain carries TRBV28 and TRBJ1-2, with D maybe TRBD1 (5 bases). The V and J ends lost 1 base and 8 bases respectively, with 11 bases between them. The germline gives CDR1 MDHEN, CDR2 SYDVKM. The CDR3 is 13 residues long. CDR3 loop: CASSLLGPAGYTF. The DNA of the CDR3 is TGTGCCAGCAGTTTATTGGGGCCGGCAGGCTACACCTTC.

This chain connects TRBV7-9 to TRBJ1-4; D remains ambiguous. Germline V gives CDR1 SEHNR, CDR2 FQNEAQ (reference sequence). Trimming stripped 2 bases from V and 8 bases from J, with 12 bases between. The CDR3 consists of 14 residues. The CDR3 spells CASSLIEGGEKLFF. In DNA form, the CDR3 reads TGTGCCAGCAGCTTAATCGAGGGTGGGGAAAAACTGTTTTTT. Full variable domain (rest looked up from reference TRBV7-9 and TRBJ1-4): DTGVSQNPRHKITKRGQNVTFRCDPISEHNRLYWYRQTLGQGPEFLTYFQNEAQLEKSRLLSDRFSAERPKGSFSTLEIQRTEQGDSAMYLCASSLIEGGEKLFFGSGTQLSVL.

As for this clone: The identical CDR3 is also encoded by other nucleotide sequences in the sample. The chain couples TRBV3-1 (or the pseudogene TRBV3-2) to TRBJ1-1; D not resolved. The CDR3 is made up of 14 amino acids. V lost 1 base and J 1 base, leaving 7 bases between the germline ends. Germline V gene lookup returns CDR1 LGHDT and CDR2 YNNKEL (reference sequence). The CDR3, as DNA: TGTGCCAGCAGCCAAGTCGCGGGGAACACTGAAGCTTTCTTT. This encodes CASSQVAGNTEAFF.

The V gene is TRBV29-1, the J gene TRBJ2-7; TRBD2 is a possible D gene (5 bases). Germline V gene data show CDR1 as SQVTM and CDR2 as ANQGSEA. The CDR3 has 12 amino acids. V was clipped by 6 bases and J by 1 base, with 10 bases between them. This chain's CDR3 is CSVEGLSYEQYF. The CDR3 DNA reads TGCAGCGTCGAGGGCCTTTCCTACGAGCAGTACTTC.

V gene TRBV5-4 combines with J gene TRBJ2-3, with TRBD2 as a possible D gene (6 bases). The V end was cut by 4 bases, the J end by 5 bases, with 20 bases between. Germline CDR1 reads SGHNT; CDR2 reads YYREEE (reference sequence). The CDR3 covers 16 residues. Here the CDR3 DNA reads TGTGCCAGCAGCCCAGGGACTCTCTCAATGAGAGATACGCAGTATTTT. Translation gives CASSPGTLSMRDTQYF.

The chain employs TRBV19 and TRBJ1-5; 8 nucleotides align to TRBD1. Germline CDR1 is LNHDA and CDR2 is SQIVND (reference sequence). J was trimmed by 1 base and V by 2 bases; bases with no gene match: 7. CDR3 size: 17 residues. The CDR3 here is CASSISPTGVSNQPQHF. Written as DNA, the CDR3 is TGTGCCAGTAGTATATCCCCGACAGGGGTGAGCAATCAGCCCCAGCATTTT.

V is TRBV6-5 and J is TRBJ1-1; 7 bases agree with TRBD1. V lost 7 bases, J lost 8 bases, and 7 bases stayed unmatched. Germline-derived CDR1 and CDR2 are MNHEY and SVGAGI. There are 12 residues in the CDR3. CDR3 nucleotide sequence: TGTGCCAGCACCCCCGACAGGGTGGAAGCTTTCTTT. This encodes CASTPDRVEAFF.

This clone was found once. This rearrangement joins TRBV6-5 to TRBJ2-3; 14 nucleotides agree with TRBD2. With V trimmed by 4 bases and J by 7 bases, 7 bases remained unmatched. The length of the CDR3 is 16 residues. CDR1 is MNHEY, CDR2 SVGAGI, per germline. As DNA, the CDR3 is TGTGCCAGCAGTTTTAAGACTAGCGGGGGGGAACATACGCAGTATTTT. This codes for CASSFKTSGGEHTQYF.

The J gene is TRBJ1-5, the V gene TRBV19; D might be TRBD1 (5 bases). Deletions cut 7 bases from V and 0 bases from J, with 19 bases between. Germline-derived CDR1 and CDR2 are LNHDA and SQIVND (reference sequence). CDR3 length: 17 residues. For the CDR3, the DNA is TGTGCCAGTAATAGAGATCAGGGTGCAAATAGCAATCAGCCCCAGCATTTT. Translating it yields CASNRDQGANSNQPQHF.

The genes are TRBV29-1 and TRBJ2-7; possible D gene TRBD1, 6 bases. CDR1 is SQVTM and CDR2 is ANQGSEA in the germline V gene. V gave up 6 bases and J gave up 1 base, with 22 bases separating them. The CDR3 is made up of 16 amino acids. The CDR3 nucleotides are TGCAGCGTCAAAACACCCGACAGGTCATTTTCCTACGAGCAGTACTTC. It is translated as CSVKTPDRSFSYEQYF.

The CDR3 nucleotides are TGTGCCAGCAGCCAAGATCTCGAGGGGGGGTGGACAGATACGCAGTATTTT. Translating gives CASSQDLEGGWTDTQYF. The rearrangement joins TRBV4-2 to TRBJ2-3, with D maybe TRBD2 (7 bases). The V end was cut by 0 bases, the J end by 3 bases, with 16 bases between. Germline CDR1 reads LGHNA; CDR2 reads YNFKEQ. There are 17 residues in the CDR3.

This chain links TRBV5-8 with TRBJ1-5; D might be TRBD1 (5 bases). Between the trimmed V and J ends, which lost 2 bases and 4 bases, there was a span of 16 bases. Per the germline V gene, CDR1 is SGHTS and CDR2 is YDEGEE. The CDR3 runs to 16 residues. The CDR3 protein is CASSFGSISGNQPQHF. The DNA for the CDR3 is TGTGCCAGCAGCTTCGGAAGCATATCAGGGAATCAGCCCCAGCATTTT. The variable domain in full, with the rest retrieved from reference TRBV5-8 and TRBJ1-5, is EAGVTQSPTHLIKTRGQQATLRCSPISGHTSVYWYQQALGLGLQFLLWYDEGEERNRGNFPPRFSGRQFPNYSSELNVNALELEDSALYLCASSFGSISGNQPQHFGDGTRLSIL.

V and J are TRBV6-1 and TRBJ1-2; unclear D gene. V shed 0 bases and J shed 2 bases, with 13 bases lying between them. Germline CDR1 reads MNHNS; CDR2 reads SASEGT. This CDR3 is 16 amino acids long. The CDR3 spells CASSEAKEAPNYGYTF. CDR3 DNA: TGTGCCAGCAGTGAAGCGAAAGAGGCTCCAAACTATGGCTACACCTTC.

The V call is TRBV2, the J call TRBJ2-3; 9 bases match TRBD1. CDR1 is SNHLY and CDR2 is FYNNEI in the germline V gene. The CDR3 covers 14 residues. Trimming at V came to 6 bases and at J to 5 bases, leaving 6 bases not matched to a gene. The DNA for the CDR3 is TGTGCCAGCAGGTCCGGGACAGGGAAAGATACGCAGTATTTT. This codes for CASRSGTGKDTQYF. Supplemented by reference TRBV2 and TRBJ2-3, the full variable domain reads EPEVTQTPSHQVTQMGQEVILRCVPISNHLYFYWYRQILGQKVEFLVSFYNNEISEKSEIFDDQFSVERPDGSNFTLKIRSTKLEDSAMYFCASRSGTGKDTQYFGPGTRLTVL.

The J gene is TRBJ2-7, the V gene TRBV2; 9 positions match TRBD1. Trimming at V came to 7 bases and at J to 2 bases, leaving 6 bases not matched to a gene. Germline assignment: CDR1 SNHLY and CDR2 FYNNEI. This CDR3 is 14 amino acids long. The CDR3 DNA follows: TGTGCCAGCACCACGACAGGGGGACCCTACGAGCAGTACTTC. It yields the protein CASTTTGGPYEQYF.

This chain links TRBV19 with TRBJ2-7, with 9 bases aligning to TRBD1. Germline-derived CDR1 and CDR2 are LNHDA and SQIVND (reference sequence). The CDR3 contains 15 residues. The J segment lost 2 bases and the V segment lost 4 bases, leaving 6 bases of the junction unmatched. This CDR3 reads CASSTLGQGAYEQYF. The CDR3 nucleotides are TGTGCCAGTAGTACACTGGGACAGGGTGCCTACGAGCAGTACTTC.

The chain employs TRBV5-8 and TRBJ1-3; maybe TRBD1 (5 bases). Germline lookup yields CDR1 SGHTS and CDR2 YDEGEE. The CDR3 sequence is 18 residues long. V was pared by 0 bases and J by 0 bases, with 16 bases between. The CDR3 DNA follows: TGTGCCAGCAGCTTGGATGGCCCAGACAGAACCTCTGGAAACACCATATATTTT. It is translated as CASSLDGPDRTSGNTIYF.

CDR3 region: CASSEQGVTEAFF. The CDR3 bases are TGTGCCAGCAGTGAACAGGGGGTCACTGAAGCTTTCTTT. The chain has TRBV2 and TRBJ1-1; the match to TRBD1 covers 7 bases. The ends lost 2 bases at V and 4 bases at J; junction bases unmatched: 1. CDR1 and CDR2 from the germline V gene are SNHLY and FYNNEI. The CDR3 consists of 13 residues.

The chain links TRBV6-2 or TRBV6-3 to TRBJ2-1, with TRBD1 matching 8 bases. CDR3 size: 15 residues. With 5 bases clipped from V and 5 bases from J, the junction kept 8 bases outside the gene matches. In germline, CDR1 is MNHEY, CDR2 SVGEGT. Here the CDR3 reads CASSPGTGRNNEQFF. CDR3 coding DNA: TGTGCCAGCAGTCCCGGGACAGGAAGGAACAATGAGCAGTTCTTC.

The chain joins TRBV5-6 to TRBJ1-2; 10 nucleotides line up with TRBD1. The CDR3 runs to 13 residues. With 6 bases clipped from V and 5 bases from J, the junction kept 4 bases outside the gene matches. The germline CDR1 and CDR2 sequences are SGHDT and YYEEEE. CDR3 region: CASTRTGGYGYTF. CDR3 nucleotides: TGTGCCAGCACCAGGACAGGGGGTTATGGCTACACCTTC.

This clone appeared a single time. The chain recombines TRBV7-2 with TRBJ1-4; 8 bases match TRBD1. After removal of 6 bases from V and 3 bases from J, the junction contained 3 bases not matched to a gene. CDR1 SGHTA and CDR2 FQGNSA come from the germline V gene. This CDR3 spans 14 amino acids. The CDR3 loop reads CASRTGGSNEKLFF. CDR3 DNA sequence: TGTGCCAGCAGAACAGGGGGTTCTAATGAAAAACTGTTTTTT.

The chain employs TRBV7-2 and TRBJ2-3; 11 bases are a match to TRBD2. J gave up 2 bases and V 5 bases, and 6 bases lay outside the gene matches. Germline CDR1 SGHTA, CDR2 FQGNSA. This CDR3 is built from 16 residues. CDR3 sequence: CASSHRLAGNTDTQYF. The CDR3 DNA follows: TGTGCCAGCAGCCACAGACTAGCGGGAAACACAGATACGCAGTATTTT.

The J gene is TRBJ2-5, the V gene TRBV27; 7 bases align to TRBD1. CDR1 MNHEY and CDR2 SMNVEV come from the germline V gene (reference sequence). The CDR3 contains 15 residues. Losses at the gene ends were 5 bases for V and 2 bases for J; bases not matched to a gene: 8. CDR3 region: CASSGPGTAQETQYF. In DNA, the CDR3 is TGTGCCAGCAGTGGGCCCGGGACAGCACAAGAGACCCAGTACTTC.

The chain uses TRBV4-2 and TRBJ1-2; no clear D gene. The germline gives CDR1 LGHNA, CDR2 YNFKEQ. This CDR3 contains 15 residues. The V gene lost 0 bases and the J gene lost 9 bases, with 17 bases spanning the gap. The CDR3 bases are TGTGCCAGCAGCCAAGACCGTGGAGGAGCGAGTAGCTACACCTTC. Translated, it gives CASSQDRGGASSYTF.

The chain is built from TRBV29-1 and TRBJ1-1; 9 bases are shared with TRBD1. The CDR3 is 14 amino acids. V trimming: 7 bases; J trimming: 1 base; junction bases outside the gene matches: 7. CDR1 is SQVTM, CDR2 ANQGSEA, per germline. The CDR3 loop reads CSAIQGAGNTEAFF. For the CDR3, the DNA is TGCAGCGCGATACAGGGGGCGGGGAACACTGAAGCTTTCTTT.

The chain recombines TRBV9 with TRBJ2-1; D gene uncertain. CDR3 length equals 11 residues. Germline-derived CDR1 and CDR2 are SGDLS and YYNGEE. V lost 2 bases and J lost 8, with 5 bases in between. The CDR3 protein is CASSVADEQFF. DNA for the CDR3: TGTGCCAGCAGCGTGGCGGATGAGCAGTTCTTC.

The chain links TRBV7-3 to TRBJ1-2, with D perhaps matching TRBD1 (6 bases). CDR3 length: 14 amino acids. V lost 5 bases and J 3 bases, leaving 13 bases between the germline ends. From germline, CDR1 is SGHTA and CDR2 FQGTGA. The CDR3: CASSPGGADYGYTF. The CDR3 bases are TGTGCCAGCAGCCCCGGGGGGGCGGACTATGGCTACACCTTC.